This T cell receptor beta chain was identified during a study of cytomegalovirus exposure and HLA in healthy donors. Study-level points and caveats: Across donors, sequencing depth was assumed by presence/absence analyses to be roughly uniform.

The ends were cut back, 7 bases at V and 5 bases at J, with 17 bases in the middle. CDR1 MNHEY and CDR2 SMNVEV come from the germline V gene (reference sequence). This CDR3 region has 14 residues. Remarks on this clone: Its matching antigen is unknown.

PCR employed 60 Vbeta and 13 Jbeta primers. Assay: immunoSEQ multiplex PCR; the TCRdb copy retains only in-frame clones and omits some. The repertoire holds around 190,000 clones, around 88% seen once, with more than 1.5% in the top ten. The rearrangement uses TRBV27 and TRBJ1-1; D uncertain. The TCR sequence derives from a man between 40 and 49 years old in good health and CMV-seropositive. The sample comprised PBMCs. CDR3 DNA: TGTGCCAGCACCCTGGCGGGGAAAAGTACTGAAGCTTTCTTT. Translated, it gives CASTLAGKSTEAFF.